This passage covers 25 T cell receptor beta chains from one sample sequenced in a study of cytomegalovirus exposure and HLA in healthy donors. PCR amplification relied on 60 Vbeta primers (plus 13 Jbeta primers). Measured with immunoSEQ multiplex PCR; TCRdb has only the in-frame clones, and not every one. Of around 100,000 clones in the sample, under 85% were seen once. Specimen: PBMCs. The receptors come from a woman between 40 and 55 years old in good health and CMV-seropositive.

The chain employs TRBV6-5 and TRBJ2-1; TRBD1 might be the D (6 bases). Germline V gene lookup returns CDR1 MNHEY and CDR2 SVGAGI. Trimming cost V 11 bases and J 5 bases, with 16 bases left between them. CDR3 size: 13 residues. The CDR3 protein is CASARDNNNEQFF. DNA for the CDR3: TGTGCCTCAGCCCGGGACAACAACAATGAGCAGTTCTTC.

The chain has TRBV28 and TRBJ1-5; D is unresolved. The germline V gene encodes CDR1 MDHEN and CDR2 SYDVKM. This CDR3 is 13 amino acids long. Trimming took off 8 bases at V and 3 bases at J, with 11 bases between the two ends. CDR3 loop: CASGPGNNQPQHF. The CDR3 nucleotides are TGTGCCAGCGGCCCCGGGAACAATCAGCCCCAGCATTTT.

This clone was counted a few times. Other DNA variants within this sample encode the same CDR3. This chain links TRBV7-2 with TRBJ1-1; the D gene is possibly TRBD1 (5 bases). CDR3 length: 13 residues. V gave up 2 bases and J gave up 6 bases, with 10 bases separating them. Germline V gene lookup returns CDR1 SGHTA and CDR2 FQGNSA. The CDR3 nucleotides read TGTGCCAGCAGCTTATTACGGGACTCTGAAGCTTTCTTT. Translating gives CASSLLRDSEAFF. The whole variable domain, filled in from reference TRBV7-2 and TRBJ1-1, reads GAGVSQSPSNKVTEKGKDVELRCDPISGHTALYWYRQSLGQGLEFLIYFQGNSAPDKSGLPSDRFSAERTGGSVSTLTIQRTQQEDSAVYLCASSLLRDSEAFFGQGTRLTVV.

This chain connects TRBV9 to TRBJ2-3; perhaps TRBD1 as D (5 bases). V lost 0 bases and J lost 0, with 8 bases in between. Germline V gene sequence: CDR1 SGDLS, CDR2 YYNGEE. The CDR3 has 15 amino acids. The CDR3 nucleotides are TGTGCCAGCAGCGTAGGACAGATTAGCACAGATACGCAGTATTTT. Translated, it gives CASSVGQISTDTQYF.

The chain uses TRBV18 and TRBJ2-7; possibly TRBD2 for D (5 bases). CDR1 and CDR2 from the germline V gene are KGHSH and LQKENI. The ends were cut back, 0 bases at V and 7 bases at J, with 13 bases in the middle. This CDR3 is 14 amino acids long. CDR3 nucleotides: TGTGCCAGCTCACCACCGACGCTAGGCGGGGAGCAGTACTTC. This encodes CASSPPTLGGEQYF.

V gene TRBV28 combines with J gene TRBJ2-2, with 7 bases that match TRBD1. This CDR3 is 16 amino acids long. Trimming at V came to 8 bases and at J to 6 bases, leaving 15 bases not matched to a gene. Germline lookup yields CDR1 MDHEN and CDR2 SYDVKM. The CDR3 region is CASLPIDRVKPGELFF. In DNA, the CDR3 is TGTGCCAGCCTTCCAATCGACAGGGTTAAGCCCGGGGAGCTGTTTTTT.

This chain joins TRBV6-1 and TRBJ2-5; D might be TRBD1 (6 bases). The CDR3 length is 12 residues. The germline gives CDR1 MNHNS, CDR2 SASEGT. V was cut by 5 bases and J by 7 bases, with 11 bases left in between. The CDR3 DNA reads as TGTGCCAGCAGTTCCCCCAGGGGGACCCAGTACTTC. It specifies CASSSPRGTQYF.

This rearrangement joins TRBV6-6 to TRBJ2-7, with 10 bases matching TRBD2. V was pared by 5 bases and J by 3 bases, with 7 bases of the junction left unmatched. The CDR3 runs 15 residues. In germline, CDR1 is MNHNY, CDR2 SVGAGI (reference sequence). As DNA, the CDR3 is TGTGCCAGCAGTCGGAGCGGGAGGGGGGACTACGAGCAGTACTTC. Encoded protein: CASSRSGRGDYEQYF.

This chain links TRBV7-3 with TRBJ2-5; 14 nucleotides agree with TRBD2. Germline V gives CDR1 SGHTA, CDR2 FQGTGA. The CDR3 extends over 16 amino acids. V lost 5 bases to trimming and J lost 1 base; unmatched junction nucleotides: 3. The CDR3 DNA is TGTGCCAGCAGCCCCGGACTAGCGGGAGGCCAAGAGACCCAGTACTTC. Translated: CASSPGLAGGQETQYF.

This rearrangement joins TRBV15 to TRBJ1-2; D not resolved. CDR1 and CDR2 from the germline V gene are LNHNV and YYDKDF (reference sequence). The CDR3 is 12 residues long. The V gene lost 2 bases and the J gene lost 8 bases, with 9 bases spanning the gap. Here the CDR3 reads CATSRNWWGYTF. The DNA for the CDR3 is TGTGCCACCAGCAGAAACTGGTGGGGCTACACCTTC. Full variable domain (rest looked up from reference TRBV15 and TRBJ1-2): DAMVIQNPRYQVTQFGKPVTLSCSQTLNHNVMYWYQQKSSQAPKLLFHYYDKDFNNEADTPDNFQSRRPNTSFCFLDIRSPGLGDTAMYLCATSRNWWGYTFGSGTRLTVV.

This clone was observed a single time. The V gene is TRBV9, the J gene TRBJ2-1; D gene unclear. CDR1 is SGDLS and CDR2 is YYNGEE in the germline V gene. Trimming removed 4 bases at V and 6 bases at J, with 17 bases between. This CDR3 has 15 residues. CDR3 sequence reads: CASSQRSRGSNEQFF. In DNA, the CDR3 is TGTGCCAGCAGCCAGAGGTCTAGAGGTTCCAATGAGCAGTTCTTC.

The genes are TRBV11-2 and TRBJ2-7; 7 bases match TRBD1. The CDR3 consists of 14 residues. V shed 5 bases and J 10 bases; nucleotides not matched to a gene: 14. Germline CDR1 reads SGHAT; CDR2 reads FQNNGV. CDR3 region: CASSGRQGPNSQYF. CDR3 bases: TGTGCCAGCAGCGGAAGACAGGGCCCCAACTCCCAGTACTTC.

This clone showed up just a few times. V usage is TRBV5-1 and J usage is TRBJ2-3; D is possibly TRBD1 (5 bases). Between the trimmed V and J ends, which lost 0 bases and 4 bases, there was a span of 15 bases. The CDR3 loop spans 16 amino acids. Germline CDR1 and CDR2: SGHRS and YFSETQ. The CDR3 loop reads CASSLALGAGSDTQYF. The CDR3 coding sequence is TGCGCCAGCAGCTTGGCCTTAGGGGCAGGGTCAGATACGCAGTATTTT.

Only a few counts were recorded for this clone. CDR3 DNA sequence: TGCGCCAGCAGCTTGGCCGGAGGAAGAGTCCAAGAGACCCAGTACTTC. This encodes CASSLAGGRVQETQYF. J is TRBJ2-5 and V is TRBV5-1; a possible D gene is TRBD2 (5 bases). CDR3 length: 16 residues. V shed 0 bases and J shed 1 base, with 13 bases lying between them. Germline V gene sequence: CDR1 SGHRS, CDR2 YFSETQ.

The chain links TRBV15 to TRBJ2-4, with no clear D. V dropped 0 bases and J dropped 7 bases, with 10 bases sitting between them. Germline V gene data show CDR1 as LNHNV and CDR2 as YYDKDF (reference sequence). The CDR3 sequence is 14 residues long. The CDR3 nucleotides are TGTGCCACCAGCAGAGACCCCCCGGGTAACATTCAGTACTTC. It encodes CATSRDPPGNIQYF.

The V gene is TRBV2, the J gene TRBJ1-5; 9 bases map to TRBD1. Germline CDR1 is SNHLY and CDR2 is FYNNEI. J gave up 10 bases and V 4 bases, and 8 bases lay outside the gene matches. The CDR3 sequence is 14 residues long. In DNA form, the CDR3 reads TGTGCCAGCAGTGTCCGGGACAGGGAGGGACCCCAGCATTTT. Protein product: CASSVRDREGPQHF.

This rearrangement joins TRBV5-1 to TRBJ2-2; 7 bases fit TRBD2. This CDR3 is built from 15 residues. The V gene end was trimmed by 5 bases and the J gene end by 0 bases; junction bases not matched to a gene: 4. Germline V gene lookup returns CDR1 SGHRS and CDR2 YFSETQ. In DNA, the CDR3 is TGCGCCAGCAGGGGGGGGACCGCGAACACCGGGGAGCTGTTTTTT. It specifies CASRGGTANTGELFF.

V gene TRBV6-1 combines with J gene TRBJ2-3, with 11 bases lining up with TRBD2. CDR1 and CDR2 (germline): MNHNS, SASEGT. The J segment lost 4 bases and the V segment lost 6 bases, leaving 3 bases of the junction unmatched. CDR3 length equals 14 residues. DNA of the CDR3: TGTGCCAGCAGCAGGACTAGCGGGTCAGATACGCAGTATTTT. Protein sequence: CASSRTSGSDTQYF.

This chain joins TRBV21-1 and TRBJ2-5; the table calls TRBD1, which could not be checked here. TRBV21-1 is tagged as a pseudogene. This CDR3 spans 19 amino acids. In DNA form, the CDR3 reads TGTGCCAGCAGCGCCCGGGACAGGGGGCAATGGTGGGTGGAAGAGACCCAGTACTTC. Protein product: CASSARDRGQWWVEETQYF.

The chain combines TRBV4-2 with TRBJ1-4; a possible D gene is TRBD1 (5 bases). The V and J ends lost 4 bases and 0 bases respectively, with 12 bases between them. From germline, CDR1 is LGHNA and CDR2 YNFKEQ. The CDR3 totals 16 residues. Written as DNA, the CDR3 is TGTGCCAGCAGCCCACGACAGTCTTCAACTAATGAAAAACTGTTTTTT. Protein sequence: CASSPRQSSTNEKLFF.

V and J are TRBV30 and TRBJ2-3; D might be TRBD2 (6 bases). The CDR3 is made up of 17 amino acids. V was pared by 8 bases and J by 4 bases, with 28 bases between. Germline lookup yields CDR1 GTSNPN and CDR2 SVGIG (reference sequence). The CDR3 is CAGGTSRTSRGADTQYF. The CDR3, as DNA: TGTGCCGGGGGGACTTCCCGAACCTCCCGAGGGGCAGATACGCAGTATTTT.

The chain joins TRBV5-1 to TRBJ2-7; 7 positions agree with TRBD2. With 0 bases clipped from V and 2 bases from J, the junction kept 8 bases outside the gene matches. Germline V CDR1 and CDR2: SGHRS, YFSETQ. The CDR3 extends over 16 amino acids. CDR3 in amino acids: CASSLAGGTVTYEQYF. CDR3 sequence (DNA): TGCGCCAGCAGCTTGGCCGGGGGGACGGTTACCTACGAGCAGTACTTC. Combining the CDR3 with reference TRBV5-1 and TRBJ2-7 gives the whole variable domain KAGVTQTPRYLIKTRGQQVTLSCSPISGHRSVSWYQQTPGQGLQFLFEYFSETQRNKGNFPGRFSGRQFSNSRSEMNVSTLELGDSALYLCASSLAGGTVTYEQYFGPGTRLTVT.

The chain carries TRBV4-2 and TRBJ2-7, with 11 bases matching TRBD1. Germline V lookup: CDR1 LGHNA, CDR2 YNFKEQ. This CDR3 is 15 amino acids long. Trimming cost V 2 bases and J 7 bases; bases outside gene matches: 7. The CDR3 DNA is TGTGCCAGCAGCCAACCCGGGACAGGGGGTGGGGAGCAGTACTTC. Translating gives CASSQPGTGGGEQYF.

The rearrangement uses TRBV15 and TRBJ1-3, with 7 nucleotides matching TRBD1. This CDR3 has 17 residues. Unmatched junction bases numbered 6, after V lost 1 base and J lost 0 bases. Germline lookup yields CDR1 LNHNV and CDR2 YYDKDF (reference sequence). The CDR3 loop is CATSRVQGQSSGNTIYF. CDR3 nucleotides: TGTGCCACCAGCAGAGTACAGGGACAGAGCTCTGGAAACACCATATATTTT.

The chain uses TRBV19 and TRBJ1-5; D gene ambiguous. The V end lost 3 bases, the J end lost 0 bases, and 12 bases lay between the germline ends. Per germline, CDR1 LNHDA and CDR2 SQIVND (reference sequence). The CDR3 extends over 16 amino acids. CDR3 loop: CASSIPGPNSNQPQHF. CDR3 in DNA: TGTGCCAGTAGTATTCCTGGGCCTAATAGCAATCAGCCCCAGCATTTT.